This TCR beta chain was profiled in a study of shared clonotypes between healthy human individuals. The protocol was immunoSEQ multiplex PCR, while the TCRdb copy is restricted to in-frame clones and leaves out a portion. The top ten hold 1.2% to 1.5% of the sample, which has about 1 million clones, around 74% seen once. Germline lookup yields CDR1 MDHEN and CDR2 SYDVKM. The CDR3 is 16 amino acids. Trimming shortened V by 6 bases and J by 1 base, and 16 bases separated the two germline ends. Sequenced material: memory CD4+ T cells sorted from blood. Documented subset: CD45RA-negative fraction. This clonotype originated in a man younger than 35 in good health. The V call is TRBV28, the J call TRBJ1-5; possible D gene TRBD1, 5 bases. The CDR3 bases are TGTGCCAGCAGCACCCCCCGGGGGGAAAGCAATCAGCCCCAGCATTTT. Residues: CASSTPRGESNQPQHF. Full variable domain (remainder filled in from reference TRBV28 and TRBJ1-5): DVKVTQSSRYLVKRTGEKVFLECVQDMDHENMFWYRQDPGLGLRLIYFSYDVKMKEKGDIPEGYSVSREKKERFSLILESASTNQTSMYLCASSTPRGESNQPQHFGDGTRLSIL.